This T cell receptor beta chain was sequenced in a study of T-cell reconstitution after alpha-beta-depleted transplantation in children. This clonotype has a handful of counts. What it binds is not known. From germline, CDR1 is SGHRS and CDR2 YFSETQ. The CDR3 has 15 amino acids. The V end was cut by 1 base, the J end by 5 bases, with 14 bases between. General study points: For some patients, TCRbeta diversity was high at day 60 because of recipient T cells and thymic progenitors that survived.

TCRbeta library preparation incorporated unique molecular identifiers. TCRdb redid the calling of the PCR reads with MiXCR, one entry per CDR3 protein. The table records 500,000 to 600,000 distinct CDR3 sequences, 25% to 30% of them present only once. The V and J genes are TRBV5-1 and TRBJ2-3; either TRBD1 or TRBD2 may fit D (6 bases each). Sequenced here: PBMCs, sampled before TCRalphabeta/CD19-depleted stem cell transplant. This TCR derives from a boy younger than two with Wiskott-Aldrich syndrome, due to receive a stem cell transplant. CDR3 sequence reads: CASSLRGAAGDTQYF. Written as DNA, the CDR3 is TGCGCCAGCAGCTTGAGGGGGGCGGCTGGAGATACGCAGTATTTT.